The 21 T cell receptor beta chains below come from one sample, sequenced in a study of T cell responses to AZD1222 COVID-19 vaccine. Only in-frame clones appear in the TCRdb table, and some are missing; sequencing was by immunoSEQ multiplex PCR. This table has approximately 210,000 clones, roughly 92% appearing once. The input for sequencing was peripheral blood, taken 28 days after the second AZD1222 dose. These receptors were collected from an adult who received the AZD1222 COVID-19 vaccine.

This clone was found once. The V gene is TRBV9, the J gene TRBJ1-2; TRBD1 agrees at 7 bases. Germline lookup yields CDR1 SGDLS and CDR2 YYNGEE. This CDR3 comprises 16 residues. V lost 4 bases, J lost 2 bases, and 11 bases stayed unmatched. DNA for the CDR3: TGTGCCAGCAGCCCGAGGACAGGCGGGCGGAACTATGGCTACACCTTC. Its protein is CASSPRTGGRNYGYTF.

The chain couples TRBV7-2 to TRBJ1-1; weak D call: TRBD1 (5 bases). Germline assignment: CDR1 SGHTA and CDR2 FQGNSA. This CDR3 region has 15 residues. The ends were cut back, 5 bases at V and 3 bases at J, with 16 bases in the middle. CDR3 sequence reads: CASSPVTGGYTEAFF. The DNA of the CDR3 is TGTGCCAGCAGCCCCGTTACGGGGGGTTACACTGAAGCTTTCTTT.

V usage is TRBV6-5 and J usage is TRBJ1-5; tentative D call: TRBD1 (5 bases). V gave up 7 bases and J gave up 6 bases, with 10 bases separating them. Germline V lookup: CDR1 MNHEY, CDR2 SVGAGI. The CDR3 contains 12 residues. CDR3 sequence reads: CASMVGTQPQHF. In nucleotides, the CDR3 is TGTGCCAGCATGGTCGGGACTCAGCCCCAGCATTTT.

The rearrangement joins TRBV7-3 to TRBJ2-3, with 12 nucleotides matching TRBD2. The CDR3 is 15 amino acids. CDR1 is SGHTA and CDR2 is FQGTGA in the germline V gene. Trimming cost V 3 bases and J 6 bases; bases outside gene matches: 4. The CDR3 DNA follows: TGTGCCAGCAGCTTTCGACTAGCGGGAGCGGATACGCAGTATTTT. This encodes CASSFRLAGADTQYF.

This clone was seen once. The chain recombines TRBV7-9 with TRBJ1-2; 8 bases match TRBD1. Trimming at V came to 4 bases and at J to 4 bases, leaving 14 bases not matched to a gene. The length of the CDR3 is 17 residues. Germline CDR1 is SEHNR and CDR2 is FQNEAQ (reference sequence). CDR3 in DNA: TGTGCCAGCAGCTGGAACGCCGTATCAGGGGGCGGCTATGGCTACACCTTC. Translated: CASSWNAVSGGGYGYTF.

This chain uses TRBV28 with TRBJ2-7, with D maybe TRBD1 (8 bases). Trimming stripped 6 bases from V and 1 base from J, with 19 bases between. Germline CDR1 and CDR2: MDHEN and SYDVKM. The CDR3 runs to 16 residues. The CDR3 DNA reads TGTGCCAGCAGCCCCACAGGGGGGGGATTATCCTACGAGCAGTACTTC. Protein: CASSPTGGGLSYEQYF.

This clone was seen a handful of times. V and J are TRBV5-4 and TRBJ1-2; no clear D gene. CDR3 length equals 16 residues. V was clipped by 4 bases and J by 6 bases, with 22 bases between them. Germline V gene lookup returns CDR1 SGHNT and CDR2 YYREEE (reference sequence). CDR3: CASSPAFERASDGYTF. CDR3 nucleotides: TGTGCCAGCAGCCCCGCTTTTGAACGGGCTTCGGATGGCTACACCTTC.

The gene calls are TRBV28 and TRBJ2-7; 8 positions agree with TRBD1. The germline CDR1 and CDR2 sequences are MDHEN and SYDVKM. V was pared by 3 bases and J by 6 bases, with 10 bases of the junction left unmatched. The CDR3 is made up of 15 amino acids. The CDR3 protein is CASSFQGASPLEQYF. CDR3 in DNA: TGTGCCAGCAGTTTCCAGGGGGCCTCCCCCCTCGAGCAGTACTTC.

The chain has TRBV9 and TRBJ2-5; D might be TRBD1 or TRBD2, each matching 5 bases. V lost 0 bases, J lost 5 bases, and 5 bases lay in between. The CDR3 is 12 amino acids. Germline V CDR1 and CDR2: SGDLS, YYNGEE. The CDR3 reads CASSVGGETQYF. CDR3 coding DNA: TGTGCCAGCAGCGTAGGGGGGGAGACCCAGTACTTC.

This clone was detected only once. Here the CDR3 reads CASSQRKMADTQYF. Here the CDR3 DNA reads TGTGCCAGCAGCCAAAGAAAAATGGCAGATACGCAGTATTTT. The chain uses TRBV7-9 and TRBJ2-3; no clear D. Looked up from germline, CDR1 is SEHNR and CDR2 is FQNEAQ (reference sequence). V was shortened by 5 bases and J by 4 bases, with 13 bases between the two germline ends. The CDR3 sequence is 14 residues long. The full variable domain, rest sourced from reference TRBV7-9 and TRBJ2-3, is DTGVSQNPRHKITKRGQNVTFRCDPISEHNRLYWYRQTLGQGPEFLTYFQNEAQLEKSRLLSDRFSAERPKGSFSTLEIQRTEQGDSAMYLCASSQRKMADTQYFGPGTRLTVL.

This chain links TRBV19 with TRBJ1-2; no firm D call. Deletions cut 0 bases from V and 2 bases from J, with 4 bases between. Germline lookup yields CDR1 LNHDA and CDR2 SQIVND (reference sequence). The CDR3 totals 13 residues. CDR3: CASSIDGNYGYTF. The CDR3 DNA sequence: TGTGCCAGTAGTATAGACGGGAACTATGGCTACACCTTC.

The CDR3 coding sequence is TGTGCCAGCAGCTTGGTTTCCCAGTTCTATGGCTACACCTTC. Translated, it gives CASSLVSQFYGYTF. The chain carries TRBV5-6 and TRBJ1-2; no reliable D call. Germline V gene sequence: CDR1 SGHDT, CDR2 YYEEEE. CDR3 length: 14 amino acids. V lost 0 bases, J lost 4 bases, and 10 bases lay in between.

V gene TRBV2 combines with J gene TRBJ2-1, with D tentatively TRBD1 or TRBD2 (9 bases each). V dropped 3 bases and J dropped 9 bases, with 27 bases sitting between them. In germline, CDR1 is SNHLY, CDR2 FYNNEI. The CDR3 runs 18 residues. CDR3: CASSDFGQGLTAGGEQFF. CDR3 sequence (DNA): TGTGCCAGCAGTGATTTCGGACAGGGGTTAACAGCGGGAGGTGAGCAGTTCTTC.

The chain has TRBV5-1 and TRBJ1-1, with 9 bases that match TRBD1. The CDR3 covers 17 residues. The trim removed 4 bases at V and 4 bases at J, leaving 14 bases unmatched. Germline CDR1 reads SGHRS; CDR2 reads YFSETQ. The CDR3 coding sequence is TGCGCCAGCAGCCTATTTACAGGGGGCTTAGCTGGCACTGAAGCTTTCTTT. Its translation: CASSLFTGGLAGTEAFF.

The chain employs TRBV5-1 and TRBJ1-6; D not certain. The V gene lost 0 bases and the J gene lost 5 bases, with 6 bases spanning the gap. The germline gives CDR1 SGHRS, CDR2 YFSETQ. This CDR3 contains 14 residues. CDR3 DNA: TGCGCCAGCAGCTTGGATCCGGATAATTCACCCCTCCACTTT. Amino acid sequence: CASSLDPDNSPLHF.

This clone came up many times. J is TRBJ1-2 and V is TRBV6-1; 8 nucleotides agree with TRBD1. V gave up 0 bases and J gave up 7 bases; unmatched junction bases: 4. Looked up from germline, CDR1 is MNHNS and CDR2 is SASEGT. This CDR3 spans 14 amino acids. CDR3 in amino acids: CASSEAGQGAGYTF. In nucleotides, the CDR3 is TGTGCCAGCAGTGAAGCCGGACAGGGAGCTGGCTACACCTTC.

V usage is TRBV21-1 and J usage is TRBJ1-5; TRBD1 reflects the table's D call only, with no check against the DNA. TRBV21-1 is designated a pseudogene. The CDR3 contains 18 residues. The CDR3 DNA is TGTGCCAGCAGCGCCCAACCCATTCGACAGAGCCGCAATCAGCCCCAGCATTTT. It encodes CASSAQPIRQSRNQPQHF.

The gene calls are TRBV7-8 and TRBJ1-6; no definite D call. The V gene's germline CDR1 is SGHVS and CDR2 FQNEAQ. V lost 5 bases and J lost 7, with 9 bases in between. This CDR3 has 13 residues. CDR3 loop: CASSQDRNSPLHF. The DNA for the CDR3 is TGTGCCAGCAGCCAAGACCGCAATTCACCCCTCCACTTT.

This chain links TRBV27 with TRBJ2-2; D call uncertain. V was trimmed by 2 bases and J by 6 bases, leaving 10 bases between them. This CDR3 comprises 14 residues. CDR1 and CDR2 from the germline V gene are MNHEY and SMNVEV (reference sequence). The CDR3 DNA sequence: TGTGCCAGCAGTTTAATAGTCCGGTCCGGGGAGCTGTTTTTT. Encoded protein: CASSLIVRSGELFF.

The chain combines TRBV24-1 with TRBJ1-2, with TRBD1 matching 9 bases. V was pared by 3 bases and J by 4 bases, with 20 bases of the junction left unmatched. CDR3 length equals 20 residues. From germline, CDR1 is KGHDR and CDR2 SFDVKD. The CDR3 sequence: CATSDPNQLGTGPWGYGYTF. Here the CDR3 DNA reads TGTGCCACCAGTGATCCCAACCAGCTGGGGACAGGGCCCTGGGGCTATGGCTACACCTTC.

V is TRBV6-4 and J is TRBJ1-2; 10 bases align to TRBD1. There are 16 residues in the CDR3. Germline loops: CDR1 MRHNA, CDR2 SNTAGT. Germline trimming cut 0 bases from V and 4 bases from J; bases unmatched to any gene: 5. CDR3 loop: CASSDSAGQGSYGYTF. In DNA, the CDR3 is TGTGCCAGCAGTGACTCTGCGGGACAGGGGTCCTATGGCTACACCTTC.